The clone carrying this T cell receptor (beta chain) turned up a few times. This entry comes from a study of quantifying T cell responses using KT2 cells. Whole-study context: TCR alpha and beta constant-region primers primed reverse transcription of RNA.

A single-stranded UMI oligo with SP2 sequence was ligated to cDNA 3' ends. An equimolar mix of RC1.1 and RC1.2 primed the beta chain across TRBC1 and TRBC2. MiXCR, applied by TCRdb to the UMI-ligation and nested PCR reads, yields one record per CDR3 protein. The sample gives some 48,000 distinct CDR3 sequences, 9.5% to 13% of which show up once; 10% is in the top ten. V was shortened by 1 base and J by 1 base, with 10 bases between the two germline ends. In germline, CDR1 is MNHEY, CDR2 SMNVEV (reference sequence). The CDR3 is 15 residues long. The sequence was collected from a human donor. Sequencing was carried out using PBMCs spiked with cells of the T cell clone KT2. The J gene is TRBJ1-1, the V gene TRBV27, with D perhaps TRBD1 (5 bases). This CDR3 reads CASSLLGTENTEAFF. CDR3 in DNA: TGTGCCAGCAGTTTATTGGGGACGGAGAACACTGAAGCTTTCTTT.